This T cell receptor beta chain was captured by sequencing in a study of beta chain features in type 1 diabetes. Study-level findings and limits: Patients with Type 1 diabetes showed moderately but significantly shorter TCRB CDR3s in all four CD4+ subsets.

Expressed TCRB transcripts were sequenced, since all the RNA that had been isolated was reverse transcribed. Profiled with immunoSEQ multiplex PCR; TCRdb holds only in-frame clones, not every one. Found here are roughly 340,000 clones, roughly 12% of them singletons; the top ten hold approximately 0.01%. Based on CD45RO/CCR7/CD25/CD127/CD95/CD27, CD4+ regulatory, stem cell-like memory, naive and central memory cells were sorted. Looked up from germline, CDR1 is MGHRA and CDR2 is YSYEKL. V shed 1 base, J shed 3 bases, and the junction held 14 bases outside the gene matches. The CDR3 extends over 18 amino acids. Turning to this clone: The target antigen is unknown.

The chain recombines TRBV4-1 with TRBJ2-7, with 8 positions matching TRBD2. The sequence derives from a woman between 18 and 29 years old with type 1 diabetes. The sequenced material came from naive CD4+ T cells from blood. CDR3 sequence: CASSQGLARGPPGYEQYF. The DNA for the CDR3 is TGCGCCAGCAGCCAAGGACTAGCGAGAGGACCCCCGGGCTACGAGCAGTACTTC.